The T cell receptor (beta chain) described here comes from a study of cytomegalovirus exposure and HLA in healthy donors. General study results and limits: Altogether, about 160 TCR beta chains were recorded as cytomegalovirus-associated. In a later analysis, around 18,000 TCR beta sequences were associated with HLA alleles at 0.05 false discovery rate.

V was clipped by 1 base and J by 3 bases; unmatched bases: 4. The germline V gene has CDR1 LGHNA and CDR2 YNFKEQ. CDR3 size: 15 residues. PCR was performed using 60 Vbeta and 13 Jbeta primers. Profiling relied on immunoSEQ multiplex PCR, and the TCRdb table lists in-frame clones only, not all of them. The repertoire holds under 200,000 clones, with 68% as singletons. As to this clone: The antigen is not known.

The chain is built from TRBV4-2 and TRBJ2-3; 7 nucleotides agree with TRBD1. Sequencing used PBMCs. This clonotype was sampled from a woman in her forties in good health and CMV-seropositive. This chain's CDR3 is CASSQVGGGTDTQYF. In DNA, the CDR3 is TGTGCCAGCAGCCAAGTAGGGGGCGGGACAGATACGCAGTATTTT.